What follows describes a single TCR beta chain. The data were obtained in a study of blood T cell repertoires in COVID-19. Study overall: Whether acute or convalescent, the COVID-19 samples came from the United States, Italy and Spain. PBMCs, B-cell-depleted T cells, or T cells were the source of the cDNA or gDNA that made up the material.

In the source study's methods: Cell counts per sample came from amplifying reference gene primers. Libraries were prepared by immunoSEQ multiplex PCR; TCRdb keeps only in-frame clonotypes and omits some of them. That table furnishes V, J and clone size, whereas the DNA furnished D and trimming. The data hold a few hundred thousand clones, with about 90% observed a single time. The trim removed 1 base at V and 5 bases at J, leaving 8 bases unmatched. Germline CDR1 reads SGHTA; CDR2 reads FQGNSA. CDR3 length: 15 residues. Input material: peripheral blood. This chain uses TRBV7-2 with TRBJ2-7, with 7 bases lining up with TRBD2. This TCR derives from a man aged 60 to 69 with acute or convalescent COVID-19. The CDR3 DNA follows: TGTGCCAGCAGCTTAGACGGCGGGAGTCCCAACGAGCAGTACTTC. This codes for CASSLDGGSPNEQYF. Drawing the rest from reference TRBV7-2 and TRBJ2-7, the complete variable domain is GAGVSQSPSNKVTEKGKDVELRCDPISGHTALYWYRQSLGQGLEFLIYFQGNSAPDKSGLPSDRFSAERTGGSVSTLTIQRTQQEDSAVYLCASSLDGGSPNEQYFGPGTRLTVT.